These 20 T cell receptor beta chains share one sample of origin, sequenced in a study of T cell repertoires in cytomegalovirus infection. Via MiXCR, TCRdb re-called the reads, giving one row per CDR3 protein. Here the sample spans roughly 920,000 distinct CDR3 sequences, approximately 31% being singletons. Which antigens these TCRs recognize remains unknown. The sample consisted of cultured CD8+ T cells from PBMCs, taken from culture after CMV antigen stimulation. These receptors were collected from a human donor in good health (CMV status not recorded). Some clones in this sample may be carry-over from other donors' samples.

This clonotype was found a few times. The chain couples TRBV7-9 to TRBJ2-3, with 9 positions matching TRBD1. The ends lost 8 bases at V and 3 bases at J; junction bases unmatched: 6. The V gene's germline CDR1 is SEHNR and CDR2 FQNEAQ (reference sequence). The CDR3 sequence is 14 residues long. CDR3 in DNA: TGTGCCAGCTGGGGGGGACAGGGAACAGATACGCAGTATTTT. Translation: CASWGGQGTDTQYF.

This clonotype appeared many times. V is TRBV7-8 and J is TRBJ2-7, with 9 nucleotides matching TRBD1. With 0 bases clipped from V and 1 base from J, the junction kept 1 base outside the gene matches. The germline V gene encodes CDR1 SGHVS and CDR2 FQNEAQ. There are 15 residues in the CDR3. CDR3 region: CASSLADRGSYEQYV. Here the CDR3 DNA reads TGTGCCAGCAGCTTAGCGGACAGGGGTTCCTACGAGCAGTACGTC.

This clonotype was seen at least ten times. The gene calls are TRBV4-3 and TRBJ2-3; 10 nucleotides line up with TRBD1. Germline CDR1 LGHNA, CDR2 YSLEER. The J segment lost 3 bases and the V segment lost 5 bases, leaving 8 bases of the junction unmatched. The CDR3 runs 16 residues. The chain's CDR3 is CASSLRDRGLTDTQYF. The CDR3 nucleotides read TGCGCCAGCAGCTTACGTGACAGGGGGCTAACAGATACGCAGTATTTT.

CDR3 sequence reads: CASSSPGDSALDYGYTF. CDR3 in DNA: TGTGCCAGCAGCAGCCCCGGGGACAGCGCCCTTGACTATGGCTACACCTTC. This chain joins TRBV7-6 and TRBJ1-2; 7 bases fit TRBD1. This CDR3 is 17 amino acids long. Germline V gives CDR1 SGHVS, CDR2 FNYEAQ. Trimming at V came to 5 bases and at J to 3 bases, leaving 15 bases not matched to a gene.

The chain couples TRBV6-5 to TRBJ2-1; 7 nucleotides match TRBD1. This CDR3 spans 13 amino acids. Germline V gene data show CDR1 as MNHEY and CDR2 as SVGAGI. After removal of 8 bases from V and 5 bases from J, the junction contained 6 bases not matched to a gene. The CDR3 protein is CASSGQRHNEQFF. The CDR3 bases are TGTGCCAGCTCGGGACAGAGACACAATGAGCAGTTCTTC.

V and J are TRBV7-6 and TRBJ1-2; 8 bases agree with TRBD1. This CDR3 region has 17 residues. V lost 5 bases and J lost 5; bases outside the gene matches: 16. CDR1 is SGHVS, CDR2 FNYEAQ, per germline. CDR3 in amino acids: CASSPSPWTGRGYGYTF. The CDR3 bases are TGTGCCAGCAGCCCTAGCCCTTGGACAGGGAGAGGGTATGGCTACACCTTC.

This clonotype was seen many times. The J gene is TRBJ1-6, the V gene TRBV27; D gene unclear. Germline CDR1 reads MNHEY; CDR2 reads SMNVEV (reference sequence). The V end lost 5 bases, the J end lost 8 bases, and 28 bases lay between the germline ends. This CDR3 has 19 amino acids. CDR3 sequence: CASSLPGERATPRDSPLHF. The CDR3 DNA follows: TGTGCCAGCAGTCTGCCCGGGGAGCGCGCTACACCAAGGGATTCACCCCTCCACTTT.

The chain links TRBV14 to TRBJ1-2; TRBD1 might be the D (6 bases). Germline CDR1 is SGHDN and CDR2 is FVKESK. Trimming took 5 bases from V and 0 from J, leaving 22 bases between them. The CDR3 runs 18 residues. This CDR3 is CASSYPFRGLWSNYGYTF. CDR3 nucleotide sequence: TGTGCCAGCAGCTACCCCTTCAGGGGATTATGGTCTAACTATGGCTACACCTTC.

The sample holds a few counts of this clonotype. This rearrangement joins TRBV2 to TRBJ2-3; 8 bases are a match to TRBD1. The CDR3 sequence is 15 residues long. The junction had 6 bases not matched to a gene; V was cut back by 6 bases and J by 1 base. Germline V gene lookup returns CDR1 SNHLY and CDR2 FYNNEI. CDR3 sequence: CASRAGGAGTDTQYF. In nucleotides, the CDR3 is TGTGCCAGCAGGGCAGGGGGCGCGGGCACAGATACGCAGTATTTT.

This clonotype appeared a single time. This rearrangement joins TRBV4-1 to TRBJ2-2; 9 bases agree with TRBD2. Germline V gene sequence: CDR1 MGHRA, CDR2 YSYEKL. This CDR3 has 17 amino acids. The V gene end was trimmed by 0 bases and the J gene end by 2 bases; junction bases not matched to a gene: 4. The CDR3 loop is CASSQDLSGGNTGELFF. CDR3 sequence (DNA): TGCGCCAGCAGCCAAGACCTTAGCGGGGGAAACACCGGGGAGCTGTTTTTT.

This chain joins TRBV27 and TRBJ2-7; 13 positions match TRBD2. This CDR3 comprises 14 residues. Germline V gene data show CDR1 as MNHEY and CDR2 as SMNVEV (reference sequence). The V gene end was trimmed by 4 bases and the J gene end by 5 bases; junction bases not matched to a gene: 2. The CDR3 region is CASSWTSGGNEQYF. In DNA form, the CDR3 reads TGTGCCAGCAGTTGGACTAGCGGGGGCAACGAGCAGTACTTC.

This clonotype showed up just a few times. The chain joins TRBV6-5 to TRBJ2-1, with D hard to call. Germline CDR1 MNHEY, CDR2 SVGAGI. There are 16 residues in the CDR3. Trimming pared 0 bases from V and 0 bases from J, leaving 9 bases between. The CDR3 is CASSYSGYSSYNEQFF. The CDR3 DNA sequence: TGTGCCAGCAGTTACTCCGGATATAGCTCCTACAATGAGCAGTTCTTC.

This clonotype was detected only a few times. This sequence joins TRBV20-1 and TRBJ2-1; 10 bases are a match to TRBD2. The V segment lost 8 bases and the J segment 5 bases; nucleotides outside the gene matches: 12. Germline V gene lookup returns CDR1 DFQATT and CDR2 SNEGSKA (reference sequence). The CDR3 spans 15 residues. For the CDR3, the DNA is TGCAGTCCAGGCCGGGCTAGCGGGGGTCACAATGAGCAGTTCTTC. It yields the protein CSPGRASGGHNEQFF.

This clonotype was seen ten or more times. The J gene is TRBJ1-1, the V gene TRBV7-2, with a tentative D call TRBD1 (6 bases). Germline CDR1 SGHTA, CDR2 FQGNSA. This CDR3 is built from 15 residues. V was trimmed by 4 bases and J by 5 bases, leaving 17 bases between them. CDR3 loop: CASSSSLGGATEAFF. The CDR3, as DNA: TGTGCCAGCAGCTCTAGTTTGGGGGGCGCGACTGAAGCTTTCTTT.

This clonotype occurred once. The chain employs TRBV12-3 or TRBV12-4 and TRBJ1-2, with D possibly matching TRBD1 (5 bases). The CDR3 spans 14 residues. The V gene lost 3 bases and the J gene lost 6 bases, with 14 bases spanning the gap. The CDR3 is CASSLAGRLDGYTF. The CDR3 DNA is TGTGCCAGCAGTTTGGCGGGGCGCCTGGATGGCTACACCTTC.

This clonotype has a handful of counts. This rearrangement joins TRBV7-2 to TRBJ2-1; TRBD2 agrees at 11 bases. Germline V gene data show CDR1 as SGHTA and CDR2 as FQGNSA. CDR3 length: 16 amino acids. V was pared by 4 bases and J by 9 bases, with 11 bases of the junction left unmatched. CDR3 sequence: CASSSKRLAGSSEQFF. Written as DNA, the CDR3 is TGTGCCAGCAGCTCAAAACGACTAGCGGGGTCGAGTGAGCAGTTCTTC.

This clonotype has at least ten counts. This rearrangement joins TRBV7-6 to TRBJ1-1; D is possibly TRBD1 (5 bases). Trimming cost V 1 base and J 5 bases, with 11 bases left between them. The CDR3 spans 14 residues. Germline lookup yields CDR1 SGHVS and CDR2 FNYEAQ. DNA of the CDR3: TGTGCCAGCAGCTTAGGGGAGGGGAGAACTGAAGCTTTCTTT. Amino acids: CASSLGEGRTEAFF.

This clonotype was seen only a few times. CDR3: CASSYRNRIQETQYF. CDR3 bases: TGTGCCAGCAGTTACAGAAACAGAATACAAGAGACCCAGTACTTC. The genes are TRBV7-9 and TRBJ2-5; D ambiguous. CDR1 and CDR2 (germline): SEHNR, FQNEAQ (reference sequence). This CDR3 spans 15 amino acids. V lost 6 bases and J lost 2, with 16 bases in between.

With regard to this clonotype: Just one base apart from a much larger clone, this may be a read error. V and J are TRBV7-3 and TRBJ2-2, with 13 bases aligning to TRBD2. This CDR3 comprises 18 residues. Unmatched junction bases numbered 11, after V lost 5 bases and J lost 5 bases. The germline V gene has CDR1 SGHTA and CDR2 FQGTGA. In DNA, the CDR3 is TGTGCCAGCAGCCCATCGACTAGCGGGAGGCCGGAGACCGGGGAGCTGTTTTTT. Residues: CASSPSTSGRPETGELFF.

The chain couples TRBV6-1 to TRBJ1-1; D perhaps matches TRBD1 (5 bases). Germline-derived CDR1 and CDR2 are MNHNS and SASEGT. CDR3 length equals 14 residues. V was trimmed by 1 base and J by 6 bases, leaving 12 bases between them. The CDR3 nucleotides are TGTGCCAGCAGTGAAGGGGGGGGAAGCGCTGAAGCTTTCTTT. It is translated as CASSEGGGSAEAFF.